The 5 T cell receptor beta chains in this list originate from one sample, sequenced in a study of Ad26.COV2.S vaccination and SARS-CoV-2 variants (dated by TCRdb to about 2021). The meaning of the sample's treatment or condition label: 19 received Ad26.COV2.S at low or high dose, single or two shots; 5 received placebo; per-sample allocation not given. Repertoires of vaccine and placebo recipients were sequenced from samples taken on day 63 after the first injection. Preparation of the library involved the immunoSEQ multiplex PCR assay. The source is immuneACCESS, and TCRdb retained only in-frame sequences with V and J called. Part of the clones is not carried over; for the studies checked, unresolved V genes explain less than half of this, and the remainder is unexplained. This sample holds about 400,000 clones; roughly 85% were observed only once. Around 7.4% of the sample lies in the top ten.

Sample: peripheral blood, taken in a trial of Ad26.COV2.S vaccine versus placebo. The receptors stem from a person aged 18-60 years who received the Ad26.COV2.S COVID-19 vaccine or a placebo.

The gene calls are TRBV5-6 and TRBJ2-7, with 7 nucleotides matching TRBD1. The germline gives CDR1 SGHDT, CDR2 YYEEEE. CDR3 length equals 13 residues. The ends lost 5 bases at V and 0 bases at J; junction bases unmatched: 2. The CDR3 bases are TGTGCCAGCAGAGACAGGGCCTCCTACGAGCAGTACTTC. Its protein is CASRDRASYEQYF.

The chain recombines TRBV19 with TRBJ2-5; the D gene is possibly TRBD2 (5 bases). Trimming stripped 1 base from V and 5 bases from J, with 8 bases between. The germline CDR1 and CDR2 sequences are LNHDA and SQIVND (reference sequence). The CDR3 is 13 residues long. CDR3 sequence: CASSIGGKETQYF. The CDR3 coding sequence is TGTGCCAGTAGTATAGGAGGGAAGGAGACCCAGTACTTC.

V gene TRBV20-1 combines with J gene TRBJ1-2, with D possibly matching TRBD1 (5 bases). V lost 3 bases and J 7 bases, leaving 9 bases between the germline ends. This CDR3 is built from 11 residues. Germline loops: CDR1 DFQATT, CDR2 SNEGSKA (reference sequence). CDR3 in amino acids: CSASWDGGYTF. Written as DNA, the CDR3 is TGCAGTGCTAGCTGGGACGGTGGCTACACCTTC.

The V call is TRBV18, the J call TRBJ2-3; D not certain. CDR3 size: 14 residues. The germline V gene encodes CDR1 KGHSH and CDR2 LQKENI. Trimming left V 3 bases short and J 2 bases short, with 9 bases between. The CDR3 protein is CASSPSFPTDTQYF. CDR3 nucleotide sequence: TGTGCCAGCTCACCTAGCTTCCCCACAGATACGCAGTATTTT.

This clone was picked up one time. V is TRBV3-1 (or the pseudogene TRBV3-2) and J is TRBJ1-1; TRBD1 matches at 7 bases. From germline, CDR1 is LGHDT and CDR2 YNNKEL (reference sequence). The V segment lost 1 base and the J segment 3 bases; nucleotides outside the gene matches: 5. The CDR3 has 15 amino acids. CDR3 DNA: TGTGCCAGCAGCCAAGGAGGGGGCGCATACACTGAAGCTTTCTTT. Its translation: CASSQGGGAYTEAFF.